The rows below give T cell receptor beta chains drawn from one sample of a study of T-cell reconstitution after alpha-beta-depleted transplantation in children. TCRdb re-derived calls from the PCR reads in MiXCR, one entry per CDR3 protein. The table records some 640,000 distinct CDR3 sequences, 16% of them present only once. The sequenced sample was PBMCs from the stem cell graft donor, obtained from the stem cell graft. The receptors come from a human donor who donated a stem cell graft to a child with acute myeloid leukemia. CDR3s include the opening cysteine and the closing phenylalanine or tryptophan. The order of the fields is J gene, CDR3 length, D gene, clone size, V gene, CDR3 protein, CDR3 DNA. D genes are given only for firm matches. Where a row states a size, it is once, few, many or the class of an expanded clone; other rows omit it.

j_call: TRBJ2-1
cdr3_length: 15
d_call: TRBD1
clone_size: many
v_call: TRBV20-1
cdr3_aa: CSANDRESSYNEQFF
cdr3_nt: TGCAGTGCTAACGACAGGGAATCGTCCTACAATGAGCAGTTCTTC

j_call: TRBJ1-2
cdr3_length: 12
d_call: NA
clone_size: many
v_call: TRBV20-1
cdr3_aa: CSARDSASGYTF
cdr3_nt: TGCAGTGCTAGAGATTCCGCGAGTGGCTACACCTTC

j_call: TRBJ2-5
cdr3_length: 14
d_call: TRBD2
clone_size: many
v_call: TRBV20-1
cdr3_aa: CSARGTSGEETQYF
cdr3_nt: TGCAGTGCTAGAGGGACTAGCGGGGAAGAGACCCAGTACTTC

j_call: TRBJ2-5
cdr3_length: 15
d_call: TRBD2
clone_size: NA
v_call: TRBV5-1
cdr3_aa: CASGETSGGPETQYF
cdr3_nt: TGCGCCAGCGGGGAGACTAGCGGGGGCCCGGAGACCCAGTACTTC

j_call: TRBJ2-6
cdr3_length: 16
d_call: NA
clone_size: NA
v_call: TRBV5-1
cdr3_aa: CASSRTRDSGANVLTF
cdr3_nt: TGCGCCAGCAGCAGGACCAGGGACTCTGGGGCCAACGTCCTGACTTTC

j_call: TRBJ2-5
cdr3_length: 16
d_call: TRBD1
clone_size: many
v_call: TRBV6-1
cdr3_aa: CASISSPRTGEETQYF
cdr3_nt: TGTGCCAGCATCTCCTCCCCCCGGACAGGGGAAGAGACCCAGTACTTC

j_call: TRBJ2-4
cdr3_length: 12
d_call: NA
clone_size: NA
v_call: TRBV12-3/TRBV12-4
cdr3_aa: CASSIAKNIQYF
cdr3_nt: TGTGCCAGCAGTATAGCCAAAAACATTCAGTACTTC

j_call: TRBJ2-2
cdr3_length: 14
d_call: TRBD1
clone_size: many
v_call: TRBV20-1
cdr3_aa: CSAQQGANTGELFF
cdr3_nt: TGCAGTGCTCAACAGGGGGCGAACACCGGGGAGCTGTTTTTT

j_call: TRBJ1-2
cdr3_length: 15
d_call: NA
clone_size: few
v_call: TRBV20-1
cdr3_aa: CSARDLERGRGGYTF
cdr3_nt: TGCAGTGCTAGAGATCTTGAAAGGGGCAGGGGAGGCTACACCTTC

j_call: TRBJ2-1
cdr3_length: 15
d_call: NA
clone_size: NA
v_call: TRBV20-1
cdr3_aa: CSAREGQGVFGEQFF
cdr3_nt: TGCAGTGCTAGAGAAGGCCAGGGAGTCTTCGGTGAGCAGTTCTTC

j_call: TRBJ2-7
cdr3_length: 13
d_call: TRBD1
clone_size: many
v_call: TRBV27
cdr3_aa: CASRRTGIYEQYF
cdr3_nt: TGTGCCAGCAGGCGGACAGGTATCTACGAGCAGTACTTC

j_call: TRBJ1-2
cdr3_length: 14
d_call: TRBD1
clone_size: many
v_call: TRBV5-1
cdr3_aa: CASSFGTGGDGYTF
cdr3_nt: TGCGCCAGCAGCTTTGGGACAGGGGGCGATGGCTACACCTTC

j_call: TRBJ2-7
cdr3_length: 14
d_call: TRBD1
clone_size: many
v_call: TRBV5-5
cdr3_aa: CASSGTGVAYEQYF
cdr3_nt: TGTGCCAGCAGCGGGACAGGGGTAGCCTACGAGCAGTACTTC

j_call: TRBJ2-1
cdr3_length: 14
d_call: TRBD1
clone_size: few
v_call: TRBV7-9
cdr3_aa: CASNPGQGPNEQFF
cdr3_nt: TGTGCCAGCAACCCCGGACAGGGCCCCAATGAGCAGTTCTTC

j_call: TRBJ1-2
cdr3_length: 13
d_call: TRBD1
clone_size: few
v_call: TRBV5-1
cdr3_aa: CASSTGEVDGYTF
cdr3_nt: TGCGCCAGCAGCACAGGGGAGGTCGATGGCTACACCTTC

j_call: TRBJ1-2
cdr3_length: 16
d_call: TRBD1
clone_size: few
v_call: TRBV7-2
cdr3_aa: CASSLVGGMANYGYTF
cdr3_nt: TGTGCCAGCAGCTTAGTAGGGGGCATGGCTAACTATGGCTACACCTTC

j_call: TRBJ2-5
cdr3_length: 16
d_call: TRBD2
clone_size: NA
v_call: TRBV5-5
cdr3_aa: CASSLVGTSGSETQYF
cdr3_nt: TGTGCCAGCAGCTTGGTCGGGACTAGCGGTTCAGAGACCCAGTACTTC

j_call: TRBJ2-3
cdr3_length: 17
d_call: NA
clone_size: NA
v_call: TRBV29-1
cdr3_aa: CSVEDPAPGGSTDTQYF
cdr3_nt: TGCAGCGTTGAAGATCCCGCCCCCGGGGGAAGCACAGATACGCAGTATTTT

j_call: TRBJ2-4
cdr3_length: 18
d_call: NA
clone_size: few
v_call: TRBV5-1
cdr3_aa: CASSLDGGTTLAKNIQYF
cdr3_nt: TGCGCCAGCAGCCTCGACGGGGGAACGACTTTAGCCAAAAACATTCAGTACTTC

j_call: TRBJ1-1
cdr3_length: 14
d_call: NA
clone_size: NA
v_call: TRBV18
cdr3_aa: CASSPPQGKAEAFF
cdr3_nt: TGTGCCAGCTCACCACCGCAGGGGAAGGCTGAAGCTTTCTTT

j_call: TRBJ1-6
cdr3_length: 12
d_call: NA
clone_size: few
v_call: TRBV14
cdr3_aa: CASSRTAKTLHF
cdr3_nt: TGTGCCAGCAGCCGGACGGCGAAGACCCTCCACTTT

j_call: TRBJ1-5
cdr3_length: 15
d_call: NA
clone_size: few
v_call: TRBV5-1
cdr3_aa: CASSYDTGLNQPQHF
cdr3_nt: TGCGCCAGCAGCTACGACACGGGGTTGAATCAGCCCCAGCATTTT

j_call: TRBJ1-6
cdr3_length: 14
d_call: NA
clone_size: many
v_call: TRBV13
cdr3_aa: CASSSSGEDSPLHF
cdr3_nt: TGTGCCAGCAGCTCCTCTGGGGAAGATTCACCCCTCCACTTT

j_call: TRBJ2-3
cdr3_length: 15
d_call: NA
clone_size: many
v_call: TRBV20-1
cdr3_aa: CSARDLREFTDTQYF
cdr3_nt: TGCAGTGCTAGAGATCTTAGGGAATTCACAGATACGCAGTATTTT

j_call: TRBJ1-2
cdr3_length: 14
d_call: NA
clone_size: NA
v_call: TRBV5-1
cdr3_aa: CASSVGTPNYGYTF
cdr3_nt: TGCGCCAGCAGCGTAGGGACACCTAACTATGGCTACACCTTC

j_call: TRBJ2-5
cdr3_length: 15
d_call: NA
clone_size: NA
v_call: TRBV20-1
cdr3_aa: CSARDLDSFQETQYF
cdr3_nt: TGCAGTGCTAGAGATTTGGACAGCTTCCAAGAGACCCAGTACTTC

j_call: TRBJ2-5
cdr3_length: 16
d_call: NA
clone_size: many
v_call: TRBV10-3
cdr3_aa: CAISSPTTQGLETQYF
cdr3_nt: TGTGCCATCAGTTCCCCTACCACCCAGGGTTTGGAGACCCAGTACTTC

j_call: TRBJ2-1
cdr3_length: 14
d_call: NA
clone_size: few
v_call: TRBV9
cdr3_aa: CASSKSGPYNEQFF
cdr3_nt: TGTGCCAGCAGCAAAAGCGGTCCCTACAATGAGCAGTTCTTC

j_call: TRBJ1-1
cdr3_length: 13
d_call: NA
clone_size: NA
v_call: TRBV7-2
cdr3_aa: CASSLGNWGEAFF
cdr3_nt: TGTGCCAGCAGCTTAGGAAACTGGGGGGAAGCTTTCTTT

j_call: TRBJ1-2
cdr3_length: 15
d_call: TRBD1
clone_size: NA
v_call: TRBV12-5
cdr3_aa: CASGLADRVNYGYTF
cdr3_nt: TGTGCTAGTGGTTTGGCCGACAGGGTTAACTATGGCTACACCTTC

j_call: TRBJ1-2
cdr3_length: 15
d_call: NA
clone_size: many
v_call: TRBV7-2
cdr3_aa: CASSKYPGRTYGYTF
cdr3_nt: TGTGCCAGCAGCAAATATCCAGGACGGACGTATGGCTACACCTTC

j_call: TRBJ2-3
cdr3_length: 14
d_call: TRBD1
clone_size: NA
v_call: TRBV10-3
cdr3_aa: CAIRDDREPDTQYF
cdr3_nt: TGTGCCATCAGAGACGACAGGGAGCCAGATACGCAGTATTTT

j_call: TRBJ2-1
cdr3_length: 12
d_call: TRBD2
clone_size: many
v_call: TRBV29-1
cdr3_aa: CSVGRGVGEQFF
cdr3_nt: TGCAGCGTCGGGCGGGGGGTCGGTGAGCAGTTCTTC

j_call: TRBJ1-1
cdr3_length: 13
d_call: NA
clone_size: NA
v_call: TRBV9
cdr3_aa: CASSVEIGTGAFF
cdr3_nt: TGTGCCAGCAGCGTAGAGATCGGGACGGGGGCTTTCTTT

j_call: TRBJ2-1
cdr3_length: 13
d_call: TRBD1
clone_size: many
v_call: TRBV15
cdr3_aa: CATRQGSYNEQFF
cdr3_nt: TGTGCCACCCGACAGGGCTCCTACAATGAGCAGTTCTTC

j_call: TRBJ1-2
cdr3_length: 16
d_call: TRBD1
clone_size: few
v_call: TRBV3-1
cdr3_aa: CASSQDGDSKNYGYTF
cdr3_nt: TGTGCCAGCAGCCAAGATGGGGACAGTAAGAACTATGGCTACACCTTC

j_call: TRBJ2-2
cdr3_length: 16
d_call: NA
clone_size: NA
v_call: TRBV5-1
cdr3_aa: CASSFATGVNTGELFF
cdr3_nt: TGCGCCAGCAGCTTTGCAACGGGTGTGAACACCGGGGAGCTGTTTTTT